A single sample is the source of the 20 T cell receptor beta chains below, sequenced in a study of cytomegalovirus exposure and HLA in healthy donors. It was with 60 Vbeta and 13 Jbeta primers that the PCR ran. Clones were read by immunoSEQ multiplex PCR, and TCRdb kept only the in-frame ones, dropping some. This sample carries over 130,000 clones, over 75% of them seen once, and the ten largest clones take 2% to 3%. The sample was PBMCs. These receptors all stem from a man aged 45-65 years in good health and CMV-seronegative.

V usage is TRBV2 and J usage is TRBJ1-2, with 7 nucleotides matching TRBD1. Germline values: CDR1 SNHLY, CDR2 FYNNEI. This CDR3 region has 14 residues. The V gene end was trimmed by 6 bases and the J gene end by 3 bases; junction bases not matched to a gene: 7. CDR3 nucleotide sequence: TGTGCCAGCAGGGATCGGACAGGATACTATGGCTACACCTTC. It translates to CASRDRTGYYGYTF.

The genes are TRBV11-3 and TRBJ2-7; unclear D gene. Germline V gene sequence: CDR1 SGHNT, CDR2 YENEEA. CDR3 length equals 15 residues. Trimming pared 3 bases from V and 2 bases from J, leaving 14 bases between. The CDR3 DNA reads TGTGCCAGCAGCTTTAATCCAGTCGCAGCCTACGAGCAGTACTTC. Translating it yields CASSFNPVAAYEQYF.

As DNA, the CDR3 is TGTGCCAGTAGTCTTACCGGGACAGGGGGCAATCAGCCCCAGCATTTT. This translates into CASSLTGTGGNQPQHF. The chain has TRBV19 and TRBJ1-5, with 10 positions matching TRBD1. The CDR3 totals 16 residues. After removal of 5 bases from V and 2 bases from J, the junction contained 6 bases not matched to a gene. The germline gives CDR1 LNHDA, CDR2 SQIVND (reference sequence).

This clone appeared once. The rearrangement joins TRBV7-2 to TRBJ2-5; D is unresolved. Trimming took off 1 base at V and 7 bases at J, with 10 bases between the two ends. CDR3 length equals 13 residues. Germline CDR1 SGHTA, CDR2 FQGNSA. The CDR3 region has the DNA TGTGCCAGCAGCTTAGGGTGGGCCGGGACCCAGTACTTC. Translating it yields CASSLGWAGTQYF.

V and J are TRBV11-3 and TRBJ2-7; no clear D. This CDR3 has 11 residues. Trimming removed 4 bases at V and 2 bases at J, with 3 bases between. Germline V gene lookup returns CDR1 SGHNT and CDR2 YENEEA. This CDR3 is CASSSAYEQYF. Here the CDR3 DNA reads TGTGCCAGCAGCTCCGCCTACGAGCAGTACTTC.

The V call is TRBV7-8, the J call TRBJ1-5, with TRBD1 matching 10 bases. With 5 bases clipped from V and 1 base from J, the junction kept 2 bases outside the gene matches. CDR1 SGHVS and CDR2 FQNEAQ come from the germline V gene. The CDR3 contains 15 residues. The CDR3 region is CASSMTGGSNQPQHF. CDR3 nucleotide sequence: TGTGCCAGCAGCATGACAGGGGGCAGCAATCAGCCCCAGCATTTT. Combining the CDR3 with reference TRBV7-8 and TRBJ1-5 gives the whole variable domain GAGVSQSPRYKVAKRGQDVALRCDPISGHVSLFWYQQALGQGPEFLTYFQNEAQLDKSGLPSDRFFAERPEGSVSTLKIQRTQQEDSAVYLCASSMTGGSNQPQHFGDGTRLSIL.

The table lists this clone with a count of one. The chain has TRBV19 and TRBJ1-6, with TRBD1 matching 7 bases. J gave up 9 bases and V 1 base, and 3 bases lay outside the gene matches. Germline CDR1 reads LNHDA; CDR2 reads SQIVND (reference sequence). This CDR3 has 14 amino acids. CDR3 in amino acids: CASSIGGGASPLHF. The CDR3 bases are TGTGCCAGTAGTATAGGAGGGGGCGCTTCACCCCTCCACTTT.

The chain carries TRBV7-9 and TRBJ2-5; TRBD2 aligns across 9 bases. Germline-derived CDR1 and CDR2 are SEHNR and FQNEAQ (reference sequence). Trimming at V came to 6 bases and at J to 5 bases, leaving 13 bases not matched to a gene. CDR3 length: 16 amino acids. The CDR3, as DNA: TGTGCCAGCAGACCCCACGACCTAGCGGGAAGGGAGACCCAGTACTTC. Its translation is CASRPHDLAGRETQYF. The full variable domain, in which reference TRBV7-9 and TRBJ2-5 provide the parts outside the CDR3, is DTGVSQNPRHKITKRGQNVTFRCDPISEHNRLYWYRQTLGQGPEFLTYFQNEAQLEKSRLLSDRFSAERPKGSFSTLEIQRTEQGDSAMYLCASRPHDLAGRETQYFGPGTRLLVL.

This rearrangement joins TRBV18 to TRBJ1-5; TRBD1 aligns across 9 bases. This CDR3 contains 15 residues. Trimming cost V 6 bases and J 6 bases; bases outside gene matches: 9. CDR1 is KGHSH and CDR2 is LQKENI in the germline V gene. The CDR3 loop reads CASSSQGAESQPQHF. CDR3 nucleotides: TGTGCCAGCTCGTCACAGGGGGCTGAGAGTCAGCCCCAGCATTTT.

This clone was found once. The V call is TRBV9, the J call TRBJ1-1, with D possibly TRBD1 on 5 matching bases. Trimming pared 4 bases from V and 3 bases from J, leaving 7 bases between. The germline gives CDR1 SGDLS, CDR2 YYNGEE. The CDR3 runs to 12 residues. CDR3 in DNA: TGTGCCAGCAGCTCGGGGGACACTGAAGCTTTCTTT. Translated, it gives CASSSGDTEAFF.

CDR3 nucleotides: TGTGCCAGCAGGGGCAGGGTTTACGACTATGGCTACACCTTC. Its translation: CASRGRVYDYGYTF. The rearrangement uses TRBV2 and TRBJ1-2; a weak D match, TRBD1 (5 bases). V lost 6 bases and J 3 bases, leaving 14 bases between the germline ends. CDR1 and CDR2 (germline): SNHLY, FYNNEI. The CDR3 has 14 residues. The whole variable domain, remainder taken from reference TRBV2 and TRBJ1-2, is EPEVTQTPSHQVTQMGQEVILRCVPISNHLYFYWYRQILGQKVEFLVSFYNNEISEKSEIFDDQFSVERPDGSNFTLKIRSTKLEDSAMYFCASRGRVYDYGYTFGSGTRLTVV.

This clone was observed a few times. V gene TRBV29-1 combines with J gene TRBJ1-2, with 9 bases fitting TRBD1. This CDR3 spans 14 amino acids. Germline V gene lookup returns CDR1 SQVTM and CDR2 ANQGSEA. Trimming removed 7 bases from V and 8 bases from J; junction bases left unmatched: 14. The CDR3 protein is CSALTGTGTGGYTF. CDR3 in DNA: TGCAGCGCACTAACCGGGACAGGGACAGGGGGCTACACCTTC.

In DNA form, the CDR3 reads TGTGCCAGCAGTTCGGGACAGGGTGATGAAGCTTTCTTT. Amino acids: CASSSGQGDEAFF. The V and J genes are TRBV28 and TRBJ1-1, with 9 bases matching TRBD1. There are 13 residues in the CDR3. Germline V lookup: CDR1 MDHEN, CDR2 SYDVKM. Germline trimming cut 4 bases from V and 7 bases from J; bases unmatched to any gene: 4.

The chain combines TRBV25-1 with TRBJ1-3; D is undetermined. The V end was cut by 3 bases, the J end by 4 bases, with 10 bases between. The CDR3 covers 14 residues. Germline CDR1 is MGHDK and CDR2 is SYGVNS. The DNA for the CDR3 is TGTGCCAGCAGTGATCCTGTTCCCGGAAACACCATATATTTT. Amino acids: CASSDPVPGNTIYF.

This clone was detected only once. This chain uses TRBV27 with TRBJ2-5; D perhaps matches TRBD1 (6 bases). Germline V lookup: CDR1 MNHEY, CDR2 SMNVEV (reference sequence). Trimming cost V 4 bases and J 8 bases, with 17 bases left between them. The CDR3 contains 14 residues. The CDR3 loop reads CASSSFEGGRTQYF. The CDR3 DNA reads TGTGCCAGCAGTTCGTTCGAAGGGGGACGTACCCAGTACTTC.

A single count supports this clone. This chain connects TRBV30 to TRBJ2-7; 11 bases agree with TRBD2. CDR1 is GTSNPN and CDR2 is SVGIG in the germline V gene (reference sequence). The CDR3 runs 14 residues. Losses at the gene ends were 3 bases for V and 4 bases for J; bases not matched to a gene: 5. The CDR3 DNA reads as TGTGCCTGGAGCCCTAGCGGGAGGAGATACGAGCAGTACTTC. Protein: CAWSPSGRRYEQYF.

The chain has TRBV30 and TRBJ1-5; TRBD1 matches 7 bases. The trim removed 1 base at V and 3 bases at J, leaving 6 bases unmatched. Germline V gene sequence: CDR1 GTSNPN, CDR2 SVGIG (reference sequence). This CDR3 has 15 residues. DNA of the CDR3: TGTGCCTGGAGTGGGTCGGGGACAGACAATCAGCCCCAGCATTTT. Its translation: CAWSGSGTDNQPQHF.

The chain recombines TRBV10-3 with TRBJ2-4; 8 bases are a match to TRBD2. The CDR3 loop spans 16 amino acids. The J segment lost 2 bases and the V segment lost 2 bases, leaving 5 bases of the junction unmatched. Germline V gives CDR1 ENHRY, CDR2 SYGVKD. CDR3 region: CAISEREGLSKNIQYF. The CDR3 region has the DNA TGTGCCATCAGTGAGCGGGAGGGCCTTTCCAAAAACATTCAGTACTTC.

This chain links TRBV2 with TRBJ2-5; 10 bases agree with TRBD2. Looked up from germline, CDR1 is SNHLY and CDR2 is FYNNEI. The J segment lost 4 bases and the V segment lost 9 bases, leaving 11 bases of the junction unmatched. The CDR3 contains 15 residues. The CDR3 is CASMASGSRGETQYF. CDR3 sequence (DNA): TGTGCCAGTATGGCTAGCGGGAGCCGGGGAGAGACCCAGTACTTC.

This sequence joins TRBV19 and TRBJ1-2, with D perhaps TRBD1 (5 bases). Germline V gene data show CDR1 as LNHDA and CDR2 as SQIVND (reference sequence). Trimming removed 3 bases at V and 5 bases at J, with 16 bases between. CDR3 length: 15 amino acids. CDR3 loop: CASSMGQGSRYGYTF. CDR3 DNA sequence: TGTGCCAGTAGTATGGGCCAGGGAAGTAGGTATGGCTACACCTTC. The whole variable domain, filled in from reference TRBV19 and TRBJ1-2, reads DGGITQSPKYLFRKEGQNVTLSCEQNLNHDAMYWYRQDPGQGLRLIYYSQIVNDFQKGDIAEGYSVSREKKESFPLTVTSAQKNPTAFYLCASSMGQGSRYGYTFGSGTRLTVV.